The entry below describes one TCR beta chain. The data stem from a study of blood T cell repertoires in COVID-19. About the study: Sites across the United States, Italy and Spain contributed samples from acute and convalescent COVID-19. Nucleic acid was either cDNA or gDNA, and it came from T cells, B-cell-depleted T cells, or PBMCs.

Authors' processing steps: Counts of nucleated cells, estimated from reference gene primer amplification, were obtained. Sequencing was performed with immunoSEQ multiplex PCR; in TCRdb, only in-frame clones are kept and a portion is missing. Clonal size and the V and J genes are those of that table, whereas D and trimming came from the DNA. The sample lists approximately 400,000 clones; approximately 88% were seen once. The CDR3 extends over 13 amino acids. The sequence derives from a woman aged 45 to 65 with COVID-19, enrolled during active disease. The chain combines TRBV21-1 with TRBJ1-2; the DNA was not used to check the table's D call, TRBD1. TRBV21-1 is deemed a pseudogene. The sequenced sample consisted of peripheral blood. The CDR3 DNA sequence: TGTGCCAGCAGCAAAGCAGGGGGCTATGGCTACACCTTC. It specifies CASSKAGGYGYTF.